This record covers a single TCR beta chain. The antigen remains unidentified. This may arise from a read error, as a much more abundant clone is one base away. The sample is drawn from a study of T cell repertoires in cytomegalovirus infection. Study results and limitations: Public TCR beta family frequency separated CMV-and-HLA carriers, including in an independent cohort. HLA-C-restricted TCR beta clonotypes specific for CMV led the ex vivo response.

TCRdb independently ran MiXCR on the reads; one entry per CDR3 protein. The sample has around 740,000 distinct CDR3 sequences; less than 40% are singletons. Sequencing was performed on PBMCs. This clonotype was sampled from a human donor in good health (CMV status not recorded). Some clones in this sample may be carry-over from other donors' samples.

CDR3 loop: CSSSQSLGTEAFF. CDR3 DNA: TGTTCCAGCAGCCAAAGCTTGGGGACTGAAGCTTTCTTT. The chain couples TRBV7-2 to TRBJ1-1; unclear D gene. The germline gives CDR1 SGHTA, CDR2 FQGNSA. The CDR3 extends over 13 amino acids.